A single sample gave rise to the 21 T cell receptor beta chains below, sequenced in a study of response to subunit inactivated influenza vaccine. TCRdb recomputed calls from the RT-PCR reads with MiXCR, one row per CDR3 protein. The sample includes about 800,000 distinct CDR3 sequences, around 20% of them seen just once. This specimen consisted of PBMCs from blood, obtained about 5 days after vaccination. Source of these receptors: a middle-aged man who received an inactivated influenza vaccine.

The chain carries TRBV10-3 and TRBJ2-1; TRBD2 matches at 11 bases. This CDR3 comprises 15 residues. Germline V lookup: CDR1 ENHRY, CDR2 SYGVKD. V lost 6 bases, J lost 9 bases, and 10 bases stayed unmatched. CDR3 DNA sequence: TGTGCCATCAGGAGGGGTAGCGGGAGGGTAGTTGAGCAGTTCTTC. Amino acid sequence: CAIRRGSGRVVEQFF.

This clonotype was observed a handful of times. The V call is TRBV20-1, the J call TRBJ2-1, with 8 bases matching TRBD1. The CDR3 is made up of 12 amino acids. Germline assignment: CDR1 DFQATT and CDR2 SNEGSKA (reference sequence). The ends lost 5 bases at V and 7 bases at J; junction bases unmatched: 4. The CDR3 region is CSAWTGYNEQFF. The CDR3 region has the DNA TGCAGTGCTTGGACAGGGTATAATGAGCAGTTCTTC.

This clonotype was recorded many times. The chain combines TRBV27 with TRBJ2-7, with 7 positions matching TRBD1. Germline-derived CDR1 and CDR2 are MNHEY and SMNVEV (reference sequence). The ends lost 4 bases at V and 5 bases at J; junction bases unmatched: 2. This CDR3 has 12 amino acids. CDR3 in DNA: TGTGCCAGCAGTTCGACAGGGAACGAGCAGTACTTC. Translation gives CASSSTGNEQYF.

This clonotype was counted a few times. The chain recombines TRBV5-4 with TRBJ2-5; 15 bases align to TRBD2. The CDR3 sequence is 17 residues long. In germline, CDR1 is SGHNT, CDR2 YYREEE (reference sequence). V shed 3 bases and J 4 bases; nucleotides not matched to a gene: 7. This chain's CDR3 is CASSSGTSGRSVETQYF. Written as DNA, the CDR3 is TGTGCCAGCAGCTCCGGGACTAGCGGGAGGTCGGTAGAGACCCAGTACTTC.

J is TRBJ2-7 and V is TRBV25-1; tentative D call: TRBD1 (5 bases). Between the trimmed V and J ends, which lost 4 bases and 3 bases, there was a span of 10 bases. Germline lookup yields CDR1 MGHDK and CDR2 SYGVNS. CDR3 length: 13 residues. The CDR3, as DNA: TGTGCCAGCAGTGCAGGGTCACTCTACGAGCAGTACTTC. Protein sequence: CASSAGSLYEQYF.

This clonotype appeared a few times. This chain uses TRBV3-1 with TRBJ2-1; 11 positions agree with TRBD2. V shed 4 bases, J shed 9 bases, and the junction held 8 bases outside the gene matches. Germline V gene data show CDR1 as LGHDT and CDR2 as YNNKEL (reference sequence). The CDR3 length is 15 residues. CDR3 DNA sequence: TGTGCCAGCAGCCCCCTAGCGGGGGGTAGCGGTGAGCAGTTCTTC. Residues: CASSPLAGGSGEQFF.

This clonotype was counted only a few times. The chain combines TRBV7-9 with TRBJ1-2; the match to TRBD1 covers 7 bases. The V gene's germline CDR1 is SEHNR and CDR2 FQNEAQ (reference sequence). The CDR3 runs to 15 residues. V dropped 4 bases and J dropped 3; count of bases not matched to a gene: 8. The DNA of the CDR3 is TGTGCCAGCAGCTCAGACAGGGCGGGGGACTATGGCTACACCTTC. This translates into CASSSDRAGDYGYTF.

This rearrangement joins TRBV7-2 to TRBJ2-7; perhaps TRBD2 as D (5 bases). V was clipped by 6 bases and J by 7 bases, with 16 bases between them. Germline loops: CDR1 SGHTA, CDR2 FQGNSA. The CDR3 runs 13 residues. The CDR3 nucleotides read TGTGCCAGCAGTTGGAACGGGCGCGGGGAGCAGTACTTC. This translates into CASSWNGRGEQYF.

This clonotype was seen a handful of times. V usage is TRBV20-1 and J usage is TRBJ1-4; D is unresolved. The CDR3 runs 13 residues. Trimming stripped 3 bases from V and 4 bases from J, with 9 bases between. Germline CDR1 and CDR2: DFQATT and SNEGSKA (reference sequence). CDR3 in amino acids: CSASSGVNEKLFF. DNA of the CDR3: TGCAGTGCTAGCTCTGGCGTTAATGAAAAACTGTTTTTT.

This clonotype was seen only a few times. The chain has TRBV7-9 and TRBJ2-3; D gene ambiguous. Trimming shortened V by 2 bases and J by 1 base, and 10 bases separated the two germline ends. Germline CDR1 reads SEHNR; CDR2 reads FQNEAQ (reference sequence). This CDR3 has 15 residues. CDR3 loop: CASSLSGSRTDTQYF. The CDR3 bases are TGTGCCAGCAGCTTATCCGGCTCCCGCACAGATACGCAGTATTTT.

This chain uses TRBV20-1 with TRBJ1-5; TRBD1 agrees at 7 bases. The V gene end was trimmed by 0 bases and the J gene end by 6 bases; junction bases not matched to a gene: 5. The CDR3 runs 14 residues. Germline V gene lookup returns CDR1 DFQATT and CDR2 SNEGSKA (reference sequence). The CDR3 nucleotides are TGCAGTGCTAGAGAACAGGGGTTCATTCAGCCCCAGCATTTT. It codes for CSAREQGFIQPQHF.

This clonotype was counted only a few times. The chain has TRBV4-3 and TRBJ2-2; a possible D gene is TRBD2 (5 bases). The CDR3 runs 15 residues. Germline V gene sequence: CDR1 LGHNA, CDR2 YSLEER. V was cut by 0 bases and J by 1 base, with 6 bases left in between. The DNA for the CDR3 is TGCGCCAGCAGCCAAGAGGGAGTGAACACCGGGGAGCTGTTTTTT. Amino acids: CASSQEGVNTGELFF.

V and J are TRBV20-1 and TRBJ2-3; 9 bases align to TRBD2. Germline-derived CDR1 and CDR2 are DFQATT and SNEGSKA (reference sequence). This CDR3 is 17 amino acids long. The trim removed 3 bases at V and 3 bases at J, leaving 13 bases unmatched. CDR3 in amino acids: CSASRGWRGGRTDTQYF. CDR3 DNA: TGCAGTGCTAGTAGGGGGTGGCGGGGGGGCCGGACAGATACGCAGTATTTT.

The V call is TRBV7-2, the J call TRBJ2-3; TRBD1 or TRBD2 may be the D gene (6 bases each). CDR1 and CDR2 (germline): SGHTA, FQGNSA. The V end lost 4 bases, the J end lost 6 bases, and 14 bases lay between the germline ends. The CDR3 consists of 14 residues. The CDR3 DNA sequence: TGTGCCAGCAGCTCCTCGTGGGGGGCGGATACGCAGTATTTT. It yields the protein CASSSSWGADTQYF.

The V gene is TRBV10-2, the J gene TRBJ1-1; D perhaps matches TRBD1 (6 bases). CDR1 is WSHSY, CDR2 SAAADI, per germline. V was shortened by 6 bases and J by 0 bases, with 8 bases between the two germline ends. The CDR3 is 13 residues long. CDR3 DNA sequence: TGCGCCAGCAGCGACAGGATGAACACTGAAGCTTTCTTT. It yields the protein CASSDRMNTEAFF.

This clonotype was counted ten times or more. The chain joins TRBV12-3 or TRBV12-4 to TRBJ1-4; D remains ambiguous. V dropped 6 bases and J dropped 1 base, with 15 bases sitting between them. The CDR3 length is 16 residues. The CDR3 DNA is TGTGCCAGCAGCCAAGGAGGTGGAATAACTAATGAAAAACTGTTTTTT. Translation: CASSQGGGITNEKLFF.

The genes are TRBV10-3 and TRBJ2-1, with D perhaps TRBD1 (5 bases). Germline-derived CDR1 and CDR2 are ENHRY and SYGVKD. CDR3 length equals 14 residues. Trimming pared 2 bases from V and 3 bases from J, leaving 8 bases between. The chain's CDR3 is CAISEGAGYNEQFF. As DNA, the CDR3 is TGTGCCATCAGTGAGGGGGCAGGCTACAATGAGCAGTTCTTC.

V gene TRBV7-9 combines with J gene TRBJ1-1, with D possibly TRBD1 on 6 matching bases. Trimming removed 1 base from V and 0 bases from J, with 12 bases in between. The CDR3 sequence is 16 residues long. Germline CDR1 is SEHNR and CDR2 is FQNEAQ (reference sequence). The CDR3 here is CASSLVGQLMNTEAFF. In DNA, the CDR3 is TGTGCCAGCAGCTTAGTAGGACAGCTCATGAACACTGAAGCTTTCTTT. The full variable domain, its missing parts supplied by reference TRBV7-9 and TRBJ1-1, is DTGVSQNPRHKITKRGQNVTFRCDPISEHNRLYWYRQTLGQGPEFLTYFQNEAQLEKSRLLSDRFSAERPKGSFSTLEIQRTEQGDSAMYLCASSLVGQLMNTEAFFGQGTRLTVV.

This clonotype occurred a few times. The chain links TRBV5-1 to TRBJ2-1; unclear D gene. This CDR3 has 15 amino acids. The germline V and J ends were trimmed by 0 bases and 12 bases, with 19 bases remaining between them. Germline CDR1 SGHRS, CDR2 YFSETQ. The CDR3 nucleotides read TGCGCCAGCAGCTTGGAGGCTACAACTACAATGAGGCAGTTCTTC. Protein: CASSLEATTTMRQFF. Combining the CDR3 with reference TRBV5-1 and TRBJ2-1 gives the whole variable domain KAGVTQTPRYLIKTRGQQVTLSCSPISGHRSVSWYQQTPGQGLQFLFEYFSETQRNKGNFPGRFSGRQFSNSRSEMNVSTLELGDSALYLCASSLEATTTMRQFFGPGTRLTVL.

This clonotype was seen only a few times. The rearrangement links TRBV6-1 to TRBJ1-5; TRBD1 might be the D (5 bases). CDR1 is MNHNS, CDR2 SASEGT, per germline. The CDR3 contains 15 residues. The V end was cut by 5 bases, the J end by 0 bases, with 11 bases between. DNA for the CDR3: TGTGCCAGCAGTCCCGGGGCCTATAGCAATCAGCCCCAGCATTTT. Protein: CASSPGAYSNQPQHF.

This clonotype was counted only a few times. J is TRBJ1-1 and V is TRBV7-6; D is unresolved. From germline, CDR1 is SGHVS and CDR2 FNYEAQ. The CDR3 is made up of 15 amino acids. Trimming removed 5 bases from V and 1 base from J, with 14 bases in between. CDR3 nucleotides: TGTGCCAGCAGCCCTCGGGCAGGAGGGAACACTGAAGCTTTCTTT. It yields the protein CASSPRAGGNTEAFF.